This T cell receptor beta chain was recovered during a study of blood T cell repertoires in COVID-19. Turning to the study itself: COVID-19 samples, acute and convalescent, were from the United States, Italy and Spain. PBMCs, B-cell-depleted T cells, or T cells provided the cDNA or gDNA that made up the material.

The CDR3 sequence is 13 residues long. The V gene end was trimmed by 7 bases and the J gene end by 7 bases; junction bases not matched to a gene: 7. Generated by immunoSEQ multiplex PCR, the TCRdb table keeps only in-frame clones and is missing some. The data hold over 130,000 clones, with roughly 80% observed a single time. The sample holds a few counts of this clone. The chain joins TRBV12-3 or TRBV12-4 to TRBJ1-3, with TRBD1 identical over 7 bases. Sample: peripheral blood. The source is a man between 50 and 59 years old with acute or convalescent COVID-19. Here the CDR3 reads CASTATGSNTIYF. The CDR3 DNA is TGTGCCAGCACCGCGACAGGGTCGAACACCATATATTTT.